This TCR beta chain was sequenced in a study of blood T cells in healthy people across ages. Study-wide points: TCR beta diversity correlated strongly with naive T cell percentage. While age rose, TCR beta diversity per million T cells dropped in a roughly linear way.

V lost 1 base and J lost 5; bases outside the gene matches: 8. From germline, CDR1 is SGHNT and CDR2 YYREEE (reference sequence). This CDR3 spans 15 amino acids. The authors ran a second PCR of about 7 to 11 cycles using a sample-barcoded 5' primer and a J-beta primer mix. Every cDNA was tagged by a template-switch adaptor with 12 random nucleotides. Using its own MiXCR run on the 5' RACE reads, TCRdb lists one record per CDR3 protein. The sample includes about 680,000 distinct CDR3 sequences, around 45% of them seen just once. As regards this clonotype: Its antigen is not known.

Researchers report isolating at least 6.5 million PBMCs per sample. This clonotype was obtained from a woman aged 55-69 years in good health. The rearrangement links TRBV5-4 to TRBJ1-1; TRBD1 matches at 7 bases. The sequencing input was blood. The CDR3 DNA reads TGTGCCAGCAGCTTGCCCGGCGACAGGGCGACTGAAGCTTTCTTT. It codes for CASSLPGDRATEAFF.